A selection of T cell receptor beta chains follows, all from one sample in a study of cytomegalovirus exposure and HLA in healthy donors. The data were produced by immunoSEQ multiplex PCR, yet TCRdb's version contains in-frame clones alone and is incomplete. The sample consists of around 200,000 clones, approximately 82% of them appearing once. What was sequenced was PBMCs. These TCRs come from a girl aged 2 to 10 in good health and CMV-seropositive. Each CDR3 is given with its conserved first and last residue. D genes are given only for firm matches. The listing skips clone size in some rows; elsewhere it reads once, few, many or a size class.

clone_size	v_call	d_call	j_call	cdr3_aa	cdr3_nt
NA	TRBV11-3	NA	TRBJ2-3	CASSFPGESQYF	TGTGCCAGCAGCTTTCCCGGTGAGTCGCAGTATTTT
NA	TRBV30	NA	TRBJ1-5	CAWNTGEGGIGNQPQHF	TGTGCCTGGAATACAGGAGAGGGGGGGATCGGCAATCAGCCCCAGCATTTT
NA	TRBV5-1	NA	TRBJ2-1	CASSAGQYNEQFF	TGCGCCAGCAGCGCAGGACAGTACAATGAGCAGTTCTTC
NA	TRBV2	TRBD1	TRBJ1-2	CASVTGVGGGYTF	TGTGCCAGCGTGACAGGGGTCGGTGGTGGCTACACCTTC
NA	TRBV11-2	TRBD1	TRBJ2-2	CASSAPGTGTGELFF	TGTGCCAGCAGCGCCCCCGGGACAGGGACCGGGGAGCTGTTTTTT
NA	TRBV2	NA	TRBJ1-2	CASSDILVEGYTF	TGTGCCAGCAGTGATATTCTGGTCGAGGGCTACACCTTC
NA	TRBV5-1	TRBD1	TRBJ1-1	CASSSRTGNTEAFF	TGCGCCAGCAGCTCTCGGACAGGGAACACTGAAGCTTTCTTT
NA	TRBV9	TRBD2	TRBJ2-3	CASSARASGGSDTQYF	TGTGCCAGCAGCGCAAGAGCTAGCGGGGGGTCAGATACGCAGTATTTT
NA	TRBV5-8	TRBD1	TRBJ1-5	CASSLGTGVQPQHF	TGTGCCAGCAGCCTCGGGACAGGGGTTCAGCCCCAGCATTTT
NA	TRBV13	NA	TRBJ2-7	CASSLVGEVQDEQYF	TGTGCCAGCAGCTTAGTCGGGGAGGTTCAGGACGAGCAGTACTTC
NA	TRBV12-5	NA	TRBJ1-1	CASGLVRMNTEAFF	TGTGCTAGTGGTTTGGTCAGAATGAACACTGAAGCTTTCTTT
NA	TRBV7-9	TRBD2	TRBJ2-7	CSSSPLPGGRAGYEQYF	TGTTCCAGCAGCCCCCTTCCCGGCGGGAGGGCCGGGTACGAGCAGTACTTC
NA	TRBV28	TRBD2	TRBJ2-3	CASSKSRGGTLTDTQYF	TGTGCCAGCAGTAAATCGCGGGGGGGGACTCTCACAGATACGCAGTATTTT
NA	TRBV2	TRBD2	TRBJ2-7	CASSGGLAGGLEQYF	TGTGCCAGCAGTGGGGGACTAGCGGGAGGGCTCGAGCAGTACTTC
few	TRBV10-3	NA	TRBJ1-2	CAIRGISAGIDAYGYTF	TGTGCCATCAGGGGGATATCGGCGGGAATCGACGCTTATGGCTACACCTTC
NA	TRBV10-1	TRBD1	TRBJ1-1	CASSMGQGSTEAFF	TGCGCCAGCAGTATGGGACAGGGGTCCACTGAAGCTTTCTTT
NA	TRBV5-1	TRBD1	TRBJ1-6	CASSLGQGITPLHF	TGCGCCAGCAGCCTCGGACAGGGAATCACACCCCTCCACTTT
NA	TRBV18	NA	TRBJ1-1	CASSGQGRANTEAFF	TGTGCCAGCTCCGGGCAGGGTAGGGCGAACACTGAAGCTTTCTTT
NA	TRBV7-3	TRBD2	TRBJ2-3	CASSLSGLGTDTQYF	TGTGCCAGCAGCTTATCAGGACTAGGTACAGATACGCAGTATTTT
NA	TRBV5-6	TRBD1	TRBJ2-7	CASSRGPYEQYF	TGTGCCAGCAGCAGGGGGCCCTACGAGCAGTACTTC
NA	TRBV4-1	TRBD2	TRBJ2-7	CASSQGLLAGGGSYEQYF	TGCGCCAGCAGCCAAGGACTTCTAGCGGGGGGCGGCTCCTACGAGCAGTACTTC
NA	TRBV11-3	TRBD1	TRBJ1-1	CASSPPFRGRGTEAFF	TGTGCCAGCAGCCCCCCTTTTAGGGGGCGAGGGACTGAAGCTTTCTTT
once	TRBV9	TRBD1	TRBJ1-2	CASSIGQANYGYTF	TGTGCCAGCAGCATCGGACAGGCCAACTATGGCTACACCTTC
once	TRBV7-9	NA	TRBJ1-3	CASSLRLLSGNTIYF	TGTGCCAGCAGCCTCAGACTCCTCTCTGGAAACACCATATATTTT
once	TRBV2	TRBD2	TRBJ2-3	CARGLAGGPGTDTQYF	TGTGCCCGGGGACTAGCGGGAGGGCCGGGGACAGATACGCAGTATTTT
NA	TRBV18	TRBD2	TRBJ2-5	CASSPPGLAGVQETQYF	TGTGCCAGCTCACCGCCAGGACTAGCGGGAGTACAGGAGACCCAGTACTTC
NA	TRBV11-3	TRBD1	TRBJ2-7	CASSLDRDRVREQYF	TGTGCCAGCAGCTTAGATAGGGACAGGGTTCGCGAGCAGTACTTC
NA	TRBV2	TRBD1	TRBJ2-7	CASSEGQGTYEQYF	TGTGCCAGCAGTGAGGGACAGGGGACCTACGAGCAGTACTTC
NA	TRBV11-3	NA	TRBJ1-1	CASSYPRGLGTEAFF	TGTGCCAGCAGCTACCCCAGGGGTCTTGGCACTGAAGCTTTCTTT
NA	TRBV4-1	TRBD1	TRBJ1-6	CASSQPGQGNSPLHF	TGCGCCAGCAGTCAACCGGGACAGGGAAATTCACCCCTCCACTTT
NA	TRBV27	TRBD1	TRBJ2-7	CASSLNGQVLTYEQYF	TGTGCCAGCTCTTTGAACGGACAGGTCCTTACCTACGAGCAGTACTTC
NA	TRBV6-1	TRBD2	TRBJ2-1	CASSEAGGYYNEQFF	TGTGCCAGCAGTGAAGCGGGGGGGTACTACAATGAGCAGTTCTTC
few	TRBV2	NA	TRBJ1-4	CASRGGEKLFF	TGTGCCAGCAGGGGAGGGGAAAAACTGTTTTTT
once	TRBV11-2	NA	TRBJ1-2	CASSSPQAPRGYTF	TGTGCCAGCAGTTCACCACAGGCCCCCCGGGGCTACACCTTC
NA	TRBV2	NA	TRBJ2-1	CASSERSSYNEQFF	TGTGCCAGCAGTGAAAGGAGCTCCTACAATGAGCAGTTCTTC
NA	TRBV6-5	NA	TRBJ2-3	CASTSGLRADTQYF	TGTGCCAGCACCTCGGGACTCCGGGCAGATACGCAGTATTTT
once	TRBV7-9	TRBD2	TRBJ2-7	CSSSSRTSQQYF	TGTTCCAGCAGCTCGAGGACTAGTCAGCAGTACTTC
NA	TRBV6-5	NA	TRBJ2-7	CASRRDGLTYEQYF	TGTGCCAGCAGGCGGGACGGACTGACCTACGAGCAGTACTTC
NA	TRBV23-1	NA	TRBJ1-4	CASRIDEKLFF	TGCGCCAGCAGAATAGATGAAAAACTGTTTTTT
once	TRBV5-6	TRBD2	TRBJ2-7	CASTAGDAYEQYF	TGTGCCAGCACAGCGGGAGACGCCTACGAGCAGTACTTC
NA	TRBV18	NA	TRBJ1-2	CASSPVGEVYGYTF	TGTGCCAGCTCACCAGTAGGAGAGGTCTATGGCTACACCTTC
NA	TRBV6-1	NA	TRBJ1-2	CASRRAPDGYTF	TGTGCCAGCAGGCGAGCTCCCGATGGCTACACCTTC
few	TRBV6-1	NA	TRBJ1-1	CASTPPTDRTEAFF	TGTGCCAGCACCCCCCCCACAGATCGCACTGAAGCTTTCTTT
NA	TRBV21-1	NA	TRBJ1-4	CASSRSARQGAGEKLFF	TGTGCCAGCAGCCGATCCGCACGACAGGGGGCGGGTGAAAAACTGTTTTTT
NA	TRBV19	NA	TRBJ1-2	CASKRQDSNYGYTF	TGTGCCAGTAAAAGACAGGATTCTAACTATGGCTACACCTTC
few	TRBV6-5	NA	TRBJ2-2	CASSAGLNTGELFF	TGTGCCAGCAGTGCAGGGTTGAACACCGGGGAGCTGTTTTTT
NA	TRBV5-1	TRBD2	TRBJ2-7	CASSGGTSGRVPTYEQYF	TGCGCCAGCAGCGGCGGGACTAGCGGGAGGGTCCCTACCTACGAGCAGTACTTC
NA	TRBV9	TRBD2	TRBJ2-1	CASSVGGLAGVWNEQFF	TGTGCCAGCAGCGTGGGTGGACTAGCGGGAGTATGGAATGAGCAGTTCTTC
NA	TRBV28	NA	TRBJ2-7	CASSPPRQGLAYEQYF	TGTGCCAGCAGTCCACCTAGACAGGGACTAGCCTACGAGCAGTACTTC
NA	TRBV5-1	TRBD2	TRBJ2-5	CASSSAAGVETQYF	TGCGCCAGCAGCTCAGCCGCGGGGGTAGAGACCCAGTACTTC
NA	TRBV7-2	TRBD2	TRBJ2-1	CASSIAGGPNEQFF	TGTGCCAGCAGCATAGCGGGAGGGCCCAATGAGCAGTTCTTC